This TCR beta chain was recorded in a study of kidney transplant recipient with SARS-CoV-2 infection. Concerning this clonotype itself: A much larger clone lies one base from this, so it may be a read error.

TCRdb re-called the reads through MiXCR, storing one row per CDR3 protein. This sample has about 250,000 distinct CDR3 sequences, with 29% found just once. From germline, CDR1 is LGHDT and CDR2 YNNKEL (reference sequence). The CDR3 contains 14 residues. The clonotype originates from a male patient aged 25 to 39 who had COVID-19 and was a kidney transplant recipient. Some T cells may originate from the graft donor. The material sequenced was a blood sample, taken at baseline and between days 110 and 120 from a kidney transplant recipient. The chain carries TRBV3-1 and TRBJ2-7; 7 nucleotides line up with TRBD1. CDR3 bases: TGTACCAGCAGCCAAGAGGCAGGGGGCTACGAGCAGTACTTC. Its protein is CTSSQEAGGYEQYF.